One sample yielded the 11 T cell receptor beta chains listed below, sequenced in a study of T cells and copy number aberrations in small-cell lung cancer. Measured with immunoSEQ multiplex PCR; TCRdb has only the in-frame clones, and not every one. The sample includes about 6,600 clones, about 72% of them seen just once. Sequencing was carried out using normal tissue next to the tumor. Source of these receptors: a woman in her sixties or seventies with small cell lung cancer. Some clones in this sample may be carry-over from other donors' samples.

This clone was detected only a few times. The J gene is TRBJ1-2, the V gene TRBV10-2; D gene uncertain. Trimming removed 8 bases at V and 1 base at J, with 11 bases between. Germline CDR1 and CDR2: WSHSY and SAAADI. The CDR3 has 13 amino acids. The CDR3 nucleotides are TGCGCCAGCGCGCCGGCGAGTAACTATGGCTACACCTTC. Its translation: CASAPASNYGYTF.

This sequence joins TRBV7-2 and TRBJ2-5; the match to TRBD1 covers 9 bases. The CDR3 runs to 16 residues. Germline-derived CDR1 and CDR2 are SGHTA and FQGNSA. With V trimmed by 5 bases and J by 5 bases, 12 bases remained unmatched. In DNA form, the CDR3 reads TGTGCCAGCAGCCCCCTCGCCCCTGGACAGGGGGAGACCCAGTACTTC. Translation: CASSPLAPGQGETQYF.

The genes are TRBV7-3 and TRBJ1-1, with D tentatively TRBD1 (5 bases). The germline V gene has CDR1 SGHTA and CDR2 FQGTGA. V lost 0 bases to trimming and J lost 4 bases, with 9 bases between them. This CDR3 contains 14 residues. CDR3 sequence (DNA): TGTGCCAGCAGCTTAACAGGGGACGCCACTGAAGCTTTCTTT. Translated: CASSLTGDATEAFF.

This clone was counted once. Mismatch with germline at one junction end may stem from a read error. The V and J genes are TRBV30 and TRBJ2-5, with D maybe TRBD1 (6 bases). The CDR3 has 13 amino acids. CDR1 and CDR2 (germline): GTSNPN, SVGIG (reference sequence). CDR3 protein: CAWSVQGSVTQYF. The CDR3 DNA reads as TGTGCTTGGAGTGTACAGGGTAGTGTGACCCAGTACTTC.

The CDR3 DNA reads TGTGCCAGCAGCCTTCTAGCGGGAGGGTTCCAAGAGACCCAGTACTTC. This sequence encodes CASSLLAGGFQETQYF. The chain employs TRBV11-2 and TRBJ2-5; 12 nucleotides align to TRBD2. Germline assignment: CDR1 SGHAT and CDR2 FQNNGV. Unmatched junction bases numbered 5, after V lost 5 bases and J lost 1 base. The CDR3 length is 16 residues.

The V gene is TRBV2, the J gene TRBJ1-4; the D gene is possibly TRBD1 (5 bases). CDR3 length equals 13 residues. Germline V gives CDR1 SNHLY, CDR2 FYNNEI. The V and J ends lost 8 bases and 4 bases respectively, with 11 bases between them. The CDR3: CASLIGGNEKLFF. The CDR3 DNA follows: TGTGCCAGCTTAATCGGGGGTAATGAAAAACTGTTTTTT.

The V and J genes are TRBV2 and TRBJ1-3; no clear D gene. CDR1 is SNHLY and CDR2 is FYNNEI in the germline V gene. This CDR3 is built from 15 residues. The V end was cut by 7 bases, the J end by 0 bases, with 13 bases between. In DNA, the CDR3 is TGTGCCAGCAACCTACAGCCGAACTCTGGAAACACCATATATTTT. As protein: CASNLQPNSGNTIYF.

V and J are TRBV2 and TRBJ1-2; no reliable D call. Germline V CDR1 and CDR2: SNHLY, FYNNEI. The CDR3 totals 12 residues. V was shortened by 2 bases and J by 12 bases, with 13 bases between the two germline ends. For the CDR3, the DNA is TGTGCCAGCAGTGAACCAGAGGGTAAGAACACCTTC. It translates to CASSEPEGKNTF.

The chain joins TRBV30 to TRBJ2-1, with no clear D. The CDR3 consists of 13 residues. CDR1 is GTSNPN and CDR2 is SVGIG in the germline V gene (reference sequence). V was cut by 0 bases and J by 5 bases, with 8 bases left in between. In DNA, the CDR3 is TGTGCCTGGAGTGTGGTGGCGGACAATGAGCAGTTCTTC. Its translation: CAWSVVADNEQFF.

V usage is TRBV14 and J usage is TRBJ2-5; D not resolved. The CDR3 totals 13 residues. CDR1 SGHDN and CDR2 FVKESK come from the germline V gene. The V gene lost 1 base and the J gene lost 7 bases, with 10 bases spanning the gap. The CDR3 nucleotides are TGTGCCAGCAGCCAAGCAACATTCGGGACCCAGTACTTC. This encodes CASSQATFGTQYF.

This rearrangement joins TRBV4-2 to TRBJ2-1; D is unclear. The CDR3 contains 15 residues. The germline V gene has CDR1 LGHNA and CDR2 YNFKEQ. The V gene lost 4 bases and the J gene lost 9 bases, with 19 bases spanning the gap. CDR3 in DNA: TGTGCCAGCAGCCCAGCCAGGACCTACGTGGGTGAGCAGTTCTTC. Encoded protein: CASSPARTYVGEQFF.